Below are 19 T cell receptor beta chains sequenced from a single sample in a study of T-cell memory formation after mild COVID-19. Via MiXCR, TCRdb re-called the 5' RACE reads, giving one row per CDR3 protein. The sample has about 620,000 distinct CDR3 sequences, about a sixth seen once; the top ten hold around 12%. The sequencing input was PBMCs or a T cell subset sorted from them (not recorded which). The receptors here all came from an adult woman who had mild COVID-19 (a few samples of this study predate the infection). Cell type and time point are not known.

The rearrangement uses TRBV7-6 and TRBJ2-1; 9 bases are a match to TRBD1. This CDR3 comprises 15 residues. Trimming cost V 1 base and J 9 bases; bases outside gene matches: 7. From germline, CDR1 is SGHVS and CDR2 FNYEAQ. The DNA for the CDR3 is TGTGCCAGCAGCTTAGTGGGACAGGGAATCATTGAGCAGTTCTTC. Translated: CASSLVGQGIIEQFF. Filled out from reference TRBV7-6 and TRBJ2-1, the complete variable domain reads GAGVSQSPRYKVTKRGQDVALRCDPISGHVSLYWYRQALGQGPEFLTYFNYEAQQDKSGLPNDRFSAERPEGSISTLTIQRTEQRDSAMYRCASSLVGQGIIEQFFGPGTRLTVL.

This clonotype was picked up many times. The rearrangement links TRBV2 to TRBJ2-4, with D possibly being TRBD1 (5 bases). The CDR3 consists of 14 residues. V was clipped by 3 bases and J by 0 bases, with 6 bases between them. Germline lookup yields CDR1 SNHLY and CDR2 FYNNEI. The CDR3 loop reads CASSDRVAKNIQYF. DNA for the CDR3: TGTGCCAGCAGTGACAGGGTAGCCAAAAACATTCAGTACTTC.

The J gene is TRBJ2-1, the V gene TRBV5-6; D may be TRBD1 or TRBD2 (6 bases each). The V gene's germline CDR1 is SGHDT and CDR2 YYEEEE. Between the trimmed V and J ends, which lost 6 bases and 6 bases, there was a span of 19 bases. There are 15 residues in the CDR3. The CDR3 sequence is CASTPAGGRFNEQFF. The CDR3 DNA reads as TGTGCCAGCACCCCGGCTGGGGGGCGGTTCAATGAGCAGTTCTTC.

This clonotype was recorded at least ten times. The chain links TRBV18 to TRBJ2-1; 9 bases align to TRBD2. This CDR3 contains 16 residues. J was trimmed by 8 bases and V by 6 bases; bases with no gene match: 14. Germline V gene lookup returns CDR1 KGHSH and CDR2 LQKENI. The CDR3 spells CASSRRDSGSFYEQFF. In DNA form, the CDR3 reads TGTGCCAGCTCCCGTCGTGATAGCGGGAGTTTCTATGAGCAGTTCTTC.

The chain uses TRBV5-1 and TRBJ1-1; 7 bases are a match to TRBD1. V shed 2 bases, J shed 3 bases, and the junction held 7 bases outside the gene matches. CDR3 length: 15 amino acids. Germline CDR1 and CDR2: SGHRS and YFSETQ. CDR3 in amino acids: CASSLGGSSDTEAFF. Written as DNA, the CDR3 is TGCGCCAGCAGCTTAGGGGGCAGTTCTGACACTGAAGCTTTCTTT.

A few counts support this clonotype. The chain uses TRBV2 and TRBJ2-5; 9 bases fit TRBD1. The V gene's germline CDR1 is SNHLY and CDR2 FYNNEI. The CDR3 covers 15 residues. Trimming removed 7 bases from V and 1 base from J; junction bases left unmatched: 7. This CDR3 reads CASTLDRGAQETQYF. The CDR3 DNA follows: TGTGCCAGCACCCTGGACAGGGGAGCCCAAGAGACCCAGTACTTC.

This clonotype has more than one count but fewer than ten. CDR3 DNA sequence: TGCGCCAGCAGCCAGGTCAGTACGTTGAACACTGAAGCTTTCTTT. Translation gives CASSQVSTLNTEAFF. The V call is TRBV4-1, the J call TRBJ1-1; D remains ambiguous. V was pared by 3 bases and J by 0 bases, with 11 bases between. This CDR3 is 15 amino acids long. CDR1 MGHRA and CDR2 YSYEKL come from the germline V gene.

This clonotype has only a few counts. The chain recombines TRBV2 with TRBJ1-3, with 8 bases that match TRBD1. Germline lookup yields CDR1 SNHLY and CDR2 FYNNEI. This CDR3 region has 15 residues. V was pared by 10 bases and J by 0 bases, with 8 bases of the junction left unmatched. In nucleotides, the CDR3 is TGTGCCACCAAACAGGGGGAGTTCTCTGGAAACACCATATATTTT. It codes for CATKQGEFSGNTIYF.

V is TRBV6-5 and J is TRBJ2-1; D remains ambiguous. Germline-derived CDR1 and CDR2 are MNHEY and SVGAGI. The CDR3 has 16 residues. The ends were cut back, 5 bases at V and 2 bases at J, with 16 bases in the middle. CDR3 coding DNA: TGTGCCAGCAGTGGCCGTGAGCAGCTAGCCTACAATGAGCAGTTCTTC. Its protein is CASSGREQLAYNEQFF.

This clonotype showed up just a few times. The chain links TRBV5-1 to TRBJ2-2; no clear D gene. The CDR3 extends over 14 amino acids. Germline V gene data show CDR1 as SGHRS and CDR2 as YFSETQ. V gave up 6 bases and J gave up 4 bases, with 13 bases separating them. CDR3 sequence reads: CASIAGLGTGELFF. As DNA, the CDR3 is TGCGCCAGCATCGCTGGGTTAGGCACCGGGGAGCTGTTTTTT.

The rearrangement links TRBV7-8 to TRBJ1-2; 9 bases are shared with TRBD1. Germline assignment: CDR1 SGHVS and CDR2 FQNEAQ. CDR3 length: 14 residues. The ends lost 2 bases at V and 4 bases at J; junction bases unmatched: 2. DNA of the CDR3: TGTGCCAGCAGCTTAACGGGACAGGGCTATGGCTACACCTTC. This encodes CASSLTGQGYGYTF. Drawing the rest from reference TRBV7-8 and TRBJ1-2, the complete variable domain is GAGVSQSPRYKVAKRGQDVALRCDPISGHVSLFWYQQALGQGPEFLTYFQNEAQLDKSGLPSDRFFAERPEGSVSTLKIQRTQQEDSAVYLCASSLTGQGYGYTFGSGTRLTVV.

This chain links TRBV14 with TRBJ1-6, with D perhaps TRBD1 (5 bases). CDR3 length: 15 amino acids. V was pared by 1 base and J by 8 bases, with 12 bases between. From germline, CDR1 is SGHDN and CDR2 FVKESK. CDR3 sequence (DNA): TGTGCCAGCAGCCAAGCCGGGACCGACTATTCACCCCTCCACTTT. Its translation is CASSQAGTDYSPLHF.

This clonotype was seen only a few times. The rearrangement joins TRBV6-1 to TRBJ1-4; no reliable D call. V lost 0 bases to trimming and J lost 8 bases, with 7 bases between them. The CDR3 has 13 amino acids. Germline assignment: CDR1 MNHNS and CDR2 SASEGT. For the CDR3, the DNA is TGTGCCAGCAGTGAAGCAGGCGGGGAAAAACTGTTTTTT. Translated: CASSEAGGEKLFF.

The gene calls are TRBV6-5 and TRBJ2-1, with 9 bases lining up with TRBD2. Germline V gene sequence: CDR1 MNHEY, CDR2 SVGAGI. V lost 5 bases and J lost 3; bases outside the gene matches: 8. The length of the CDR3 is 16 residues. CDR3 DNA sequence: TGTGCCAGCAGTGCGTTGGCTAGCGGGATCTACAATGAGCAGTTCTTC. Encoded protein: CASSALASGIYNEQFF.

The chain employs TRBV5-5 and TRBJ1-1, with a possible D match to TRBD1 (5 bases). CDR1 SGHKS and CDR2 YYEKEE come from the germline V gene (reference sequence). V was shortened by 0 bases and J by 4 bases, with 13 bases between the two germline ends. The CDR3 has 15 residues. The CDR3 is CASSLVGGKITEAFF. The CDR3, as DNA: TGTGCCAGCAGCTTGGTGGGGGGAAAGATCACTGAAGCTTTCTTT.

This clonotype was seen more than once but under ten times. CDR3 region: CASSFGISSNQPQHF. The CDR3 DNA reads TGCGCCAGCAGCTTCGGAATATCCAGCAATCAGCCCCAGCATTTT. The chain carries TRBV5-1 and TRBJ1-5; D unclear. This CDR3 is built from 15 residues. V was trimmed by 2 bases and J by 1 base, leaving 10 bases between them. Germline CDR1 SGHRS, CDR2 YFSETQ.

This sequence joins TRBV23-1 and TRBJ2-2, with 10 bases matching TRBD1. TRBV23-1 is an open reading frame whose function is uncertain. The CDR3 runs to 17 residues. Germline trimming cut 6 bases from V and 2 bases from J; bases unmatched to any gene: 9. For the CDR3, the DNA is TGCGCCAGCAGCCGGGACAGGGGCCGACCCAACACCGGGGAGCTGTTTTTT. As protein: CASSRDRGRPNTGELFF.

This clonotype came up a few times. The CDR3 DNA is TGTGCCAGCAGTAGGACAGGGGCTGAATATGAAAAACTGTTTTTT. Protein: CASSRTGAEYEKLFF. The chain uses TRBV12-3 or TRBV12-4 and TRBJ1-4; 9 bases are shared with TRBD1. Unmatched junction bases numbered 7, after V lost 5 bases and J lost 6 bases. The CDR3 contains 15 residues.

The chain links TRBV20-1 to TRBJ2-3; 13 nucleotides align to TRBD2. Germline CDR1 and CDR2: DFQATT and SNEGSKA (reference sequence). This CDR3 has 14 residues. J lost 7 bases, V lost 5 bases, and 6 bases had no gene match. CDR3 loop: CSASGLAGLYTQYF. In DNA, the CDR3 is TGCAGTGCTTCGGGACTAGCGGGGCTCTATACGCAGTATTTT.